The 10 T cell receptor beta chains below were found in one sample sequenced in a study of CD8 T cells in Susac syndrome. RNA in amounts of roughly 0.5 to 1 ug was reverse transcribed with random hexamers. TCRdb independently ran MiXCR on the immunoSEQ multiplex PCR reads; one entry per CDR3 protein. The sample yields about 140,000 distinct CDR3 sequences, 85% to 95% seen once. Sequenced material: CD4+ T cells from PBMCs. The receptors were sampled from a human donor with Susac syndrome.

V gene TRBV29-1 combines with J gene TRBJ2-5, with 8 positions matching TRBD1. The V and J ends lost 4 bases and 3 bases, in that order; junction bases with no gene match: 13. The CDR3 totals 16 residues. In germline, CDR1 is SQVTM, CDR2 ANQGSEA. The CDR3, as DNA: TGCAGCGTTGCCTCCAGGGGGCGTCTTCTAAAAGAGACCCAGTACTTC. The encoded protein is CSVASRGRLLKETQYF.

The chain is built from TRBV5-1 and TRBJ2-7; D remains ambiguous. The CDR3 has 14 residues. Trimming cost V 1 base and J 1 base, with 9 bases left between them. Germline CDR1 reads SGHRS; CDR2 reads YFSETQ. CDR3 loop: CASSLYYGSYEQYF. The CDR3 region has the DNA TGCGCCAGCAGCTTGTATTACGGGTCCTACGAGCAGTACTTC.

The chain joins TRBV4-1 to TRBJ1-5; unclear D gene. This CDR3 has 15 amino acids. V was cut by 2 bases and J by 5 bases, with 13 bases left in between. Germline-derived CDR1 and CDR2 are MGHRA and YSYEKL. The CDR3: CASSQLISLDQPQHF. DNA for the CDR3: TGCGCCAGCAGCCAACTCATTTCTCTCGATCAGCCCCAGCATTTT.

The rearrangement uses TRBV11-2 and TRBJ2-5, with a possible D match to TRBD2 (5 bases). Trimming stripped 0 bases from V and 5 bases from J, with 13 bases between. Germline V gene data show CDR1 as SGHAT and CDR2 as FQNNGV. This CDR3 spans 15 amino acids. This CDR3 reads CASSLDLGRGETQYF. The CDR3 region has the DNA TGTGCCAGCAGCTTAGATCTTGGGCGAGGGGAGACCCAGTACTTC.

V usage is TRBV20-1 and J usage is TRBJ2-5; TRBD2 aligns across 9 bases. Unmatched junction bases numbered 12, after V lost 5 bases and J lost 5 bases. The CDR3 spans 15 residues. In germline, CDR1 is DFQATT, CDR2 SNEGSKA (reference sequence). The DNA of the CDR3 is TGCAGTGCTCGAATGGCGAGCGGGGGGAGTGAGACCCAGTACTTC. Translating gives CSARMASGGSETQYF.

The rearrangement uses TRBV14 and TRBJ2-5; TRBD2 agrees at 10 bases. There are 16 residues in the CDR3. V trimming: 1 base; J trimming: 1 base; junction bases outside the gene matches: 3. CDR1 is SGHDN, CDR2 FVKESK, per germline. CDR3 amino acids: CASSQVAGGLQETQYF. The CDR3 region has the DNA TGTGCCAGCAGCCAAGTAGCGGGGGGCCTCCAAGAGACCCAGTACTTC.

V and J are TRBV20-1 and TRBJ2-1; the match to TRBD2 covers 14 bases. Looked up from germline, CDR1 is DFQATT and CDR2 is SNEGSKA (reference sequence). V was pared by 7 bases and J by 10 bases, with 6 bases of the junction left unmatched. This CDR3 spans 13 amino acids. The CDR3 sequence: CSVPGLAGEEQFF. DNA for the CDR3: TGCAGTGTCCCGGGACTAGCGGGAGAGGAGCAGTTCTTC.

The chain carries TRBV11-2 and TRBJ2-1; D is possibly TRBD1 or TRBD2 (5 bases each). Trimming left V 4 bases short and J 1 base short, with 14 bases between. The CDR3 covers 16 residues. Germline-derived CDR1 and CDR2 are SGHAT and FQNNGV. DNA of the CDR3: TGTGCCAGCAGCTATACCGGGACCTCTTCCTACAATGAGCAGTTCTTC. It is translated as CASSYTGTSSYNEQFF.

The chain is built from TRBV4-1 and TRBJ1-2, with TRBD1 matching over 9 bases. CDR1 is MGHRA, CDR2 YSYEKL, per germline. The CDR3 has 16 amino acids. V lost 4 bases, J lost 3 bases, and 9 bases stayed unmatched. The CDR3 DNA is TGCGCCAGCAGCCCGAACCGGGACAGGGTGGACTATGGCTACACCTTC. Protein product: CASSPNRDRVDYGYTF.

The V and J genes are TRBV6-6 and TRBJ2-3; TRBD1 might be the D (5 bases). V was clipped by 3 bases and J by 4 bases, with 11 bases between them. The germline V gene encodes CDR1 MNHNY and CDR2 SVGAGI (reference sequence). The CDR3 has 14 amino acids. The CDR3: CASSYRQGPDTQYF. The DNA for the CDR3 is TGTGCCAGCAGTTATCGGCAGGGTCCAGATACGCAGTATTTT.